This is a list of T cell receptor beta chains from one sample in a study of T cell responses to AZD1222 COVID-19 vaccine. Some clones are missing from TCRdb's copy, which holds only in-frame ones; the method was immunoSEQ multiplex PCR. The sample includes under 150,000 clones, about 87% of them seen just once. The sequences come from peripheral blood, collected 28 days after the second AZD1222 dose. These TCRs come from an adult who received the AZD1222 COVID-19 vaccine. Both conserved end residues are part of each CDR3. D genes are given only for firm matches. The listing skips clone size in some rows; elsewhere it reads once, few, many or a size class.

d_gene | j_gene | abundance | v_gene | CDR3aa | CDR3nt
NA | TRBJ1-1 | few | TRBV6-5 | CASSYSIVLDTEAFF | TGTGCCAGCAGTTACTCGATAGTATTGGACACTGAAGCTTTCTTT
NA | TRBJ2-7 | NA | TRBV6-1 | CASSERGSEQYF | TGTGCCAGCAGTGAACGCGGGTCCGAGCAGTACTTC
NA | TRBJ2-1 | NA | TRBV9 | CASSTSGDTYNEQFF | TGTGCCAGCAGCACGAGCGGAGATACCTACAATGAGCAGTTCTTC
TRBD2 | TRBJ2-2 | NA | TRBV6-6 | CASSLSGGAGTGELFF | TGTGCCAGCAGCCTAAGCGGGGGGGCCGGGACCGGGGAGCTGTTTTTT
NA | TRBJ1-2 | once | TRBV13 | CASSPQVDNYGYTF | TGTGCCAGCAGCCCCCAAGTAGACAACTATGGCTACACCTTC
NA | TRBJ1-1 | NA | TRBV29-1 | CSVHTATGWGTEAFF | TGCAGCGTTCACACGGCTACAGGGTGGGGCACTGAAGCTTTCTTT
NA | TRBJ1-2 | NA | TRBV9 | CASSPGQYPRHGYTF | TGTGCCAGCAGCCCCGGCCAATATCCTCGCCATGGCTACACCTTC
TRBD1 | TRBJ1-2 | NA | TRBV29-1 | CSVSLRDRGAPGGYTF | TGCAGCGTTTCCCTCCGGGACAGGGGGGCTCCGGGGGGCTACACCTTC
NA | TRBJ1-4 | NA | TRBV6-5 | CASSSRGVGEEKLFF | TGTGCCAGCAGTTCTAGGGGGGTAGGAGAGGAAAAACTGTTTTTT
TRBD1 | TRBJ1-5 | NA | TRBV6-2/TRBV6-3 | CASSKPGTGAEQPQHF | TGTGCCAGCAGTAAACCCGGGACAGGGGCTGAGCAGCCCCAGCATTTT
NA | TRBJ1-1 | NA | TRBV11-2 | CASSLDRTVEAFF | TGTGCCAGCAGCTTAGACCGGACAGTTGAAGCTTTCTTT
NA | TRBJ1-1 | NA | TRBV7-2 | CASLNTGNTEAFF | TGTGCCAGCCTTAATACAGGGAACACTGAAGCTTTCTTT
NA | TRBJ1-5 | NA | TRBV24-1 | CATSDGPTNQPQHF | TGTGCCACCAGTGATGGGCCTACTAATCAGCCCCAGCATTTT
NA | TRBJ2-6 | once | TRBV9 | CASSPGTGAGANVLTF | TGTGCCAGCAGCCCAGGGACCGGCGCTGGGGCCAACGTCCTGACTTTC
TRBD1 | TRBJ2-6 | NA | TRBV10-3 | CAIGPGQAASGANVLTF | TGTGCCATCGGGCCGGGACAGGCCGCCTCTGGGGCCAACGTCCTGACTTTC
NA | TRBJ1-2 | NA | TRBV9 | CASSVSGANYGYTF | TGTGCCAGCAGCGTCTCGGGAGCTAACTATGGCTACACCTTC
NA | TRBJ1-6 | NA | TRBV9 | CASSERHEGSPLHF | TGTGCCAGCAGCGAGAGACACGAAGGTTCACCCCTCCACTTT
NA | TRBJ1-3 | NA | TRBV21-1 | CASSNETGWGNTIYF | TGTGCCAGCAGCAATGAGACCGGGTGGGGAAACACCATATATTTT